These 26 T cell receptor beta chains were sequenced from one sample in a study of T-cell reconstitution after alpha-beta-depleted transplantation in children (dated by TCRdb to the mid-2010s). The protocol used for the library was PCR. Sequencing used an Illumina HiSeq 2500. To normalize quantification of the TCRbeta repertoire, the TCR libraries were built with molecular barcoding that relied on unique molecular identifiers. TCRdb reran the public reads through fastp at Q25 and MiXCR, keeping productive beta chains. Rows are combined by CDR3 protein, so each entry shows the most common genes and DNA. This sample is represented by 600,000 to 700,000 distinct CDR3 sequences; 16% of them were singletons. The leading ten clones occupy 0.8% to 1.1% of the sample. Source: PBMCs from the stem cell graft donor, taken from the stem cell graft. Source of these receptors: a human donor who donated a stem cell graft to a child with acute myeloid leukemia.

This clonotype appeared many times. The CDR3 bases are TGTGCCAGCAGATCAGGACTAGAGCAGTTCTTC. Protein: CASRSGLEQFF. This rearrangement joins TRBV12-3 or TRBV12-4 to TRBJ2-1; weak D call: TRBD2 (6 bases). This CDR3 contains 11 residues. Trimming pared 6 bases from V and 10 bases from J, leaving 10 bases between.

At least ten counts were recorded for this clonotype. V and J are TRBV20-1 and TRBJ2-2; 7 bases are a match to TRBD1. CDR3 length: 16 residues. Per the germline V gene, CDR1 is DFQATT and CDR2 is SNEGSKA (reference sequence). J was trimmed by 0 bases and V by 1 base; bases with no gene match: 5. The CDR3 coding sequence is TGCAGTGCTAGAGTCTTAGGGGGCGCGAACACCGGGGAGCTGTTTTTT. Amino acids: CSARVLGGANTGELFF.

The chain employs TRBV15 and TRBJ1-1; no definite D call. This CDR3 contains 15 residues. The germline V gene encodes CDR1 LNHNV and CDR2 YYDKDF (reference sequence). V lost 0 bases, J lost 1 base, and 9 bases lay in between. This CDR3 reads CATSRDPPPNTEAFF. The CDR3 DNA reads TGTGCCACCAGCAGAGATCCTCCCCCGAACACTGAAGCTTTCTTT.

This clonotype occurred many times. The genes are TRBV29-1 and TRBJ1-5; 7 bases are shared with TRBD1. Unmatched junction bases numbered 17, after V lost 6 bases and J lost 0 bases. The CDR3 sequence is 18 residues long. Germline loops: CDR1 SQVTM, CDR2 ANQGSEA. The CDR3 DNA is TGCAGCGTCCCAAACAACCGGGACAGTTTGTATAGCAATCAGCCCCAGCATTTT. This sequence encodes CSVPNNRDSLYSNQPQHF.

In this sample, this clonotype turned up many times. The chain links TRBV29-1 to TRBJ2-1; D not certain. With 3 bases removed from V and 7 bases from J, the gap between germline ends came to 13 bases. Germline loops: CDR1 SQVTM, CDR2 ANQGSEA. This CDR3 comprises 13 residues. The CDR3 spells CSVDRNQGNEQFF. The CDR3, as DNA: TGCAGCGTTGACAGGAACCAAGGGAATGAGCAGTTCTTC.

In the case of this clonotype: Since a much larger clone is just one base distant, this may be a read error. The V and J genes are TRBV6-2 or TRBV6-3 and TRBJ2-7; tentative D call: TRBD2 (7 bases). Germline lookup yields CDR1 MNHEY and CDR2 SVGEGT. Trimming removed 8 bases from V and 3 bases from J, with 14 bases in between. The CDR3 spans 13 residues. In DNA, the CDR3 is TGTGCCAGCCGACCGGGGGGACACTACGAGCAGTACTTC. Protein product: CASRPGGHYEQYF.

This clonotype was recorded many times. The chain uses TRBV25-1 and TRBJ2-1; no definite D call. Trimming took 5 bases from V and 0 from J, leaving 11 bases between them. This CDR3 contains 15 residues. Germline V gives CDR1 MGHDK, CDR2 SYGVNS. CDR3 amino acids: CASSRLASSYNEQFF. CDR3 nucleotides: TGTGCCAGCAGTCGTTTGGCGAGCTCCTACAATGAGCAGTTCTTC.

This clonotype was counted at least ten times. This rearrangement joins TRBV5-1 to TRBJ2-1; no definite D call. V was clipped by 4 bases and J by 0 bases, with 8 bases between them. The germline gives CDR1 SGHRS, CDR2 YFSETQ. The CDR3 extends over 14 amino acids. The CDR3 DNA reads TGCGCCAGCAGCATCAGGAGCTCCTACAATGAGCAGTTCTTC. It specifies CASSIRSSYNEQFF.

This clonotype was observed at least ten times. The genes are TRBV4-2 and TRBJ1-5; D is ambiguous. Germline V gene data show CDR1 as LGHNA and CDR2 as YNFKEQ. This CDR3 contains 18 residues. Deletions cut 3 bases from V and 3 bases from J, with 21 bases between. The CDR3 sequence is CASSHSVPDRFFNQPQHF. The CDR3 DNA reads TGTGCCAGCAGCCATAGTGTGCCGGACCGTTTCTTCAATCAGCCCCAGCATTTT.

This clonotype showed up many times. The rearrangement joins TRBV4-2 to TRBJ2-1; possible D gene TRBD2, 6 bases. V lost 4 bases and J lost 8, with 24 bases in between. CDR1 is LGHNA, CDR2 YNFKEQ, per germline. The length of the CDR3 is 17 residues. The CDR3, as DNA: TGTGCCAGCAGCCCCCTAAATGCGGGGACCGACGGTGATGAGCAGTTCTTC. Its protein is CASSPLNAGTDGDEQFF.

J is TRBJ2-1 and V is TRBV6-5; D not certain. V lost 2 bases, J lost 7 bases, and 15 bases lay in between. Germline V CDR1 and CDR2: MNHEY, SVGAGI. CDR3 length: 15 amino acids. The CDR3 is CASSYGVPPGNEQFF. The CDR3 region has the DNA TGTGCCAGCAGTTACGGGGTCCCCCCGGGTAATGAGCAGTTCTTC.

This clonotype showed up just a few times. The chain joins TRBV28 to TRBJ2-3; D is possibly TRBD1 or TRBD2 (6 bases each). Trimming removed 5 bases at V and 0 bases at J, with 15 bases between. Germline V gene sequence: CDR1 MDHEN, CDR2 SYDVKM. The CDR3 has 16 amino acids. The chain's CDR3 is CASSRGRGLSTDTQYF. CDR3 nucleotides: TGTGCCAGCAGTAGAGGTCGGGGGCTAAGCACAGATACGCAGTATTTT.

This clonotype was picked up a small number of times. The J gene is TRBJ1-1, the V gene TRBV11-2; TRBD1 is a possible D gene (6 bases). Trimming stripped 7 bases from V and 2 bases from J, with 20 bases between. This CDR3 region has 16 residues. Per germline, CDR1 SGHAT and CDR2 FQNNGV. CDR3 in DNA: TGTGCCAGCACCCACGGCTCTCGGACAGAAAACACTGAAGCTTTCTTT. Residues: CASTHGSRTENTEAFF. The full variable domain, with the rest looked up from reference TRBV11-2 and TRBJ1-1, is EAGVAQSPRYKIIEKRQSVAFWCNPISGHATLYWYQQILGQGPKLLIQFQNNGVVDDSQLPKDRFSAERLKGVDSTLKIQPAKLEDSAVYLCASTHGSRTENTEAFFGQGTRLTVV.

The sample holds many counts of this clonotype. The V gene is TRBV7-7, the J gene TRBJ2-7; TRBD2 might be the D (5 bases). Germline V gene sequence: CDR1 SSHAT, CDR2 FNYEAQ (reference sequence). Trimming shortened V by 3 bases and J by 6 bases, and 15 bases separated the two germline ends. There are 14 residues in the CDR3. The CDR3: CASSFGPGEGEQYF. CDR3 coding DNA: TGTGCCAGCAGCTTTGGGCCAGGTGAGGGCGAGCAGTACTTC.

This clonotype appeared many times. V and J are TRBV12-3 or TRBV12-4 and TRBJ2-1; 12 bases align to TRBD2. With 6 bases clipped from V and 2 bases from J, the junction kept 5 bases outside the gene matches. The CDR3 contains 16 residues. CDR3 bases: TGTGCCAGCAGCCGTACTAGCGGGGGGCCCTACAATGAGCAGTTCTTC. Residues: CASSRTSGGPYNEQFF.

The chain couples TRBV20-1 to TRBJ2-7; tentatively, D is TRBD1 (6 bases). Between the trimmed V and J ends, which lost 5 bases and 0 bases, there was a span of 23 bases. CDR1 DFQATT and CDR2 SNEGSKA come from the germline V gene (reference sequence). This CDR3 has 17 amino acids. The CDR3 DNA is TGCAGTGCTCCGACAGGTGGAAGGCATGAGAGCTCCTACGAGCAGTACTTC. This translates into CSAPTGGRHESSYEQYF.

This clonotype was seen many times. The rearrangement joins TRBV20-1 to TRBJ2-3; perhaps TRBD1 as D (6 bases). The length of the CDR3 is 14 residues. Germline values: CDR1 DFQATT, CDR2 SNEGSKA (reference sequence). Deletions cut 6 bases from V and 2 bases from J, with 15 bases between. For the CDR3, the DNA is TGCAGTGCCCCTCGTGAGGGACACACAGATACGCAGTATTTT. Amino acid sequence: CSAPREGHTDTQYF.

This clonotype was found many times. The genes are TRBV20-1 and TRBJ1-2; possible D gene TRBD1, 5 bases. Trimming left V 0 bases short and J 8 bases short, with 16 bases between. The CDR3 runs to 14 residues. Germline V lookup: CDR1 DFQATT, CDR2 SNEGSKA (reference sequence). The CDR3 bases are TGCAGTGCTAGAGATCCCCGGGACGCGGGGGGCTACACCTTC. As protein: CSARDPRDAGGYTF.

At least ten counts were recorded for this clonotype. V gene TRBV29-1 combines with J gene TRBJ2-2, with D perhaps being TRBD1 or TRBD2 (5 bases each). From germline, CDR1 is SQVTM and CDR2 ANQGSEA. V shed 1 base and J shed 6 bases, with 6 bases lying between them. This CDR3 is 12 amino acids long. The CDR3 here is CSVEGGPGELFF. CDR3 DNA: TGCAGCGTTGAAGGGGGACCCGGGGAGCTGTTTTTT.

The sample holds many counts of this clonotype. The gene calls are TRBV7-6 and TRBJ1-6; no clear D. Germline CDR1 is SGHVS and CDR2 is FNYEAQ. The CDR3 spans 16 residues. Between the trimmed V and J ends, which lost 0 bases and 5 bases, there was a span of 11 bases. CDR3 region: CASSLARSEDNSPLHF. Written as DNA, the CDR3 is TGTGCCAGCAGCTTAGCCCGGTCCGAGGATAATTCACCCCTCCACTTT.

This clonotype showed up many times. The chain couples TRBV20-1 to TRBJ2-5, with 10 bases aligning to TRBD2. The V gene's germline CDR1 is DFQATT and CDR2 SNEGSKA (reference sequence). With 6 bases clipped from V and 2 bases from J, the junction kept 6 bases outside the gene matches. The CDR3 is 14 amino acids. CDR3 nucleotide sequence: TGCAGTGCGATTAGCGGGGGGAGTCAAGAGACCCAGTACTTC. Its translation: CSAISGGSQETQYF.

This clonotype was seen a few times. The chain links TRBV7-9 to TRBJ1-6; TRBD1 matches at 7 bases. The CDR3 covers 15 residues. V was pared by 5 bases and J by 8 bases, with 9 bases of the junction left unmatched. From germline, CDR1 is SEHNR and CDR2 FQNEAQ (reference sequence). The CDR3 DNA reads TGTGCCAGCAGCCCAGGGGACAGACTATATTCACCCCTCCACTTT. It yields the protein CASSPGDRLYSPLHF.

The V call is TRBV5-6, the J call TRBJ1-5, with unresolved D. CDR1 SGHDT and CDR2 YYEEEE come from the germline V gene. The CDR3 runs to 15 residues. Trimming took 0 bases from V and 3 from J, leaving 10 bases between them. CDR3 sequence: CASSLGQVLNQPQHF. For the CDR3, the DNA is TGTGCCAGCAGCTTGGGGCAAGTACTCAATCAGCCCCAGCATTTT.

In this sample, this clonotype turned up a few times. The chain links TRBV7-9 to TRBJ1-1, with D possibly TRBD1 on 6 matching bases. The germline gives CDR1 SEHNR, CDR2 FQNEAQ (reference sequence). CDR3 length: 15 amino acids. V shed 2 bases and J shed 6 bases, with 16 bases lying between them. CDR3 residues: CASSLNSGGQSEAFF. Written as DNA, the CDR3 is TGTGCCAGCAGCTTAAATAGCGGCGGACAGTCTGAAGCTTTCTTT.

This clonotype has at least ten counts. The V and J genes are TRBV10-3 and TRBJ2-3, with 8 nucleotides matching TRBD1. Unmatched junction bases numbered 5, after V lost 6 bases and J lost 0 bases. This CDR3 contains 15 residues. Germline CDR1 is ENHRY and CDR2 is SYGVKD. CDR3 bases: TGTGCCATCAGCCTCAGGGGGCTCAGCACAGATACGCAGTATTTT. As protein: CAISLRGLSTDTQYF.

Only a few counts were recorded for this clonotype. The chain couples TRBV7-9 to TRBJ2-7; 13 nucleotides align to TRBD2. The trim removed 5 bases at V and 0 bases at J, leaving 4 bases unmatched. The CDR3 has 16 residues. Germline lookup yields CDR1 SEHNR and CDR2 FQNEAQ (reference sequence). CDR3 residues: CASSLWTSGSSYEQYF. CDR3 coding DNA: TGTGCCAGCAGCCTCTGGACTAGCGGGAGCTCCTACGAGCAGTACTTC.